This T cell receptor beta chain was documented in a study of cytomegalovirus exposure and HLA in healthy donors. The PCR used 60 Vbeta and 13 Jbeta primers. Generated by immunoSEQ multiplex PCR, the TCRdb table keeps only in-frame clones and is missing some. The repertoire holds about 150,000 clones, with around 79% as singletons. Turning to this clone: Its specificity is unknown.

Study-level points and caveats: Presence/absence analyses supposed approximately even sequencing depth among donors. Excluded: some indistinguishable V segments such as TRBV6-2 and TRBV6-3. Analysis performed later found about 17,000 TCR beta sequences associated with HLA alleles at 0.05 false discovery rate.

This CDR3 contains 16 residues. Trimming removed 3 bases from V and 5 bases from J; junction bases left unmatched: 7. CDR1 and CDR2 (germline): KGHSH, LQKENI. The chain joins TRBV18 to TRBJ1-1; 12 bases match TRBD1. The clonotype was recovered from a man younger than 35 in good health and CMV-seronegative. Sample: PBMCs. CDR3 sequence reads: CASSPLGQGAGTEAFF. DNA of the CDR3: TGTGCCAGCTCACCCCTGGGACAGGGGGCCGGAACTGAAGCTTTCTTT.